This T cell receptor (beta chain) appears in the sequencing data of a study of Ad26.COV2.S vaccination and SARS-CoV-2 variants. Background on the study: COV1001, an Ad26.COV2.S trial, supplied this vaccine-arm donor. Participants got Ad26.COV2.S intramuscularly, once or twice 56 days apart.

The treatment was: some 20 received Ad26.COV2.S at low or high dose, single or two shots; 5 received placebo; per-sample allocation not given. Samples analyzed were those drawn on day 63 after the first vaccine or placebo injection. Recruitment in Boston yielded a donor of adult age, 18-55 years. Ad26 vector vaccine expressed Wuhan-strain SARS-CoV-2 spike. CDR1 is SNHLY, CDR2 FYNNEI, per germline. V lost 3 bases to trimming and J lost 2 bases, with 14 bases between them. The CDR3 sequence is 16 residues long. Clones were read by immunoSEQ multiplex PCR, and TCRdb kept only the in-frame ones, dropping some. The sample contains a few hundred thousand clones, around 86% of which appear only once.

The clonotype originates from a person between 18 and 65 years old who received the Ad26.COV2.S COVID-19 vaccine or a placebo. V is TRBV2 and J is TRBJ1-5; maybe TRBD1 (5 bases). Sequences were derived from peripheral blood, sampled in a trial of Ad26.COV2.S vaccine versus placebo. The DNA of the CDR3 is TGTGCCAGCAGTGAGGTTTGGGGACGGGGCAATCAGCCCCAGCATTTT. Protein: CASSEVWGRGNQPQHF.